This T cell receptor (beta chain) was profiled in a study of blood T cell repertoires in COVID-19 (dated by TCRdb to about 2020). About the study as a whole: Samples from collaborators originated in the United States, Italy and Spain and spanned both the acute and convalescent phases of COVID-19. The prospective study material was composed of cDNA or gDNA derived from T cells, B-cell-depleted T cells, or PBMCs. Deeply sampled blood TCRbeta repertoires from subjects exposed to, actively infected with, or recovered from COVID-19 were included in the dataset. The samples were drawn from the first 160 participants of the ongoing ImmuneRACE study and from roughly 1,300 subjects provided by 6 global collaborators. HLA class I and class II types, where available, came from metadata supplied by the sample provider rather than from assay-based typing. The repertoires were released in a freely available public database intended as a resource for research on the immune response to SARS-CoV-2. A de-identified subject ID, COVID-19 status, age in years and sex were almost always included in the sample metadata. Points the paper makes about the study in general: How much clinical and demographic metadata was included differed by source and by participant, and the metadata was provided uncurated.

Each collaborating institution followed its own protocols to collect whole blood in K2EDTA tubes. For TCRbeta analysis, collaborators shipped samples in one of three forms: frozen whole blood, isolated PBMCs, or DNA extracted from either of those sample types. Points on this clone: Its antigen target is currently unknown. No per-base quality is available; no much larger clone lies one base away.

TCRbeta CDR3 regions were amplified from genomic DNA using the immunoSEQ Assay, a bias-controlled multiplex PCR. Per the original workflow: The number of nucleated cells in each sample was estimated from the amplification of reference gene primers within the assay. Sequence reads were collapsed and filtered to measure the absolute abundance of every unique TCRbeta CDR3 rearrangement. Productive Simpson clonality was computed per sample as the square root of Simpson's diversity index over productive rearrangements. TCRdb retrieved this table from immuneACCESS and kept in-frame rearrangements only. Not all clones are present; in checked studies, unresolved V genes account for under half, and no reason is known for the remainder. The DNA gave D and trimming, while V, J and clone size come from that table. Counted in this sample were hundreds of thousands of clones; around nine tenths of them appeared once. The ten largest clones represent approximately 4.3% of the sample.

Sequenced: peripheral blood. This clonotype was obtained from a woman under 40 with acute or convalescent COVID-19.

This receptor has the CDR3 CASSPEGLAGGTDTQYF. At the DNA level, the sequence is TGTGCCAGCAGCCCTGAGGGGCTAGCGGGGGGTACAGATACGCAGTATTTT. The chain uses TRBV7-3 and TRBJ2-3; 11 of the junction bases match TRBD2. Clipping removes 5 bases from V and 3 bases from J, with 10 as the unmatched junction base count. CDR1 SGHTA and CDR2 FQGTGA are derived from the germline V gene. Its CDR3 holds 17 amino acids, cysteine through phenylalanine. The retained sequence is limited to the CDR3, 51 bases, with the frame set at the first base.